A selection of T cell receptor beta chains follows, all from one sample in a study of metastatic and nonmetastatic thyroid tumors. From the PCR reads, TCRdb re-called clones with MiXCR. The sample consists of about 92,000 clones, approximately 15% of them appearing once. Sequencing was carried out using blood. The receptor source for this set is a female donor with papillary thyroid cancer or a benign thyroid nodule (not recorded which). Some clones in this sample may be carry-over from other donors' samples. Both conserved end residues are part of each CDR3. Fields, in order: V gene, D gene, J gene, CDR3 length, clone size, CDR3 DNA, CDR3 protein. The D gene is left open where the match is weak. Not every row has a clone size; where given, it reads once, few, many or a size class.

TRBV20-1,TRBD1,TRBJ2-7,13,-,TGCAGTGCCAACCCACAGGGGGTCTACGAGAAGTACTTC,CSANPQGVYEKYF
TRBV6-1,TRBD2,TRBJ2-5,15,many,TGTGCCAGCCGGTATAGCGGGGGGCCCGAAGAGACCCAGTACTTC,CASRYSGGPEETQYF
TRBV12-3/TRBV12-4,-,TRBJ1-2,11,many,TGTGCCAGCAGCCCCCCCCCATGGGGCACCTTC,CASSPPPWGTF
TRBV6-1,-,TRBJ1-6,13,-,TGTGCCAGCAGGAAAGAGGGGAATTCACCCCTCCACTTT,CASRKEGNSPLHF
TRBV4-2,TRBD2,TRBJ2-3,15,-,TGTGCCAGCAGCCCCGGACTAGCGGGGGGAGATACGCAGTATTTT,CASSPGLAGGDTQYF
TRBV20-1,-,TRBJ2-5,13,few,TGCAGTGCTAGAGTCCCAGGGCGGGAGACCCAGTACTTC,CSARVPGRETQYF
TRBV20-1,-,TRBJ2-1,12,many,TGCAGTGCTATGGAGGGGGTGAATGAGCAGTTCTTC,CSAMEGVNEQFF
TRBV27,-,TRBJ2-7,16,many,TGTGCCAGCAGTTTAAGTACAGGGACTGTTTCCCACGAGCAGTACTTC,CASSLSTGTVSHEQYF
TRBV6-2/TRBV6-3,TRBD1,TRBJ1-5,15,-,TGTGCCAGCAGTTACGGGAGGGACAGGGATCAGCCCCAGCATTTT,CASSYGRDRDQPQHF
TRBV16,-,TRBJ1-5,14,many,TGTGCCAGCAGCCTTTCAGGGCGCAATCAGCCCCAGCATTTT,CASSLSGRNQPQHF
TRBV28,-,TRBJ2-5,13,many,TGTGCCAGCACCGAAAGGGGGGGGGAGACCCAGTACTTC,CASTERGGETQYF
TRBV5-8,-,TRBJ1-4,15,-,TGTGCCAGCAGCTTGGGTTTACAGAAGTATGAAAAACTGTTTTTT,CASSLGLQKYEKLFF
TRBV14,-,TRBJ1-1,18,many,TGTGCCAGCAGCCAAGCCACAGGGAAAGGGGTGGTGAACACTGAAGCTTTCTTT,CASSQATGKGVVNTEAFF
TRBV28,-,TRBJ1-4,15,many,TGTGCCAGCAGCCCCCAAACAGGGTTACATGAAAAACTGTTTTTT,CASSPQTGLHEKLFF
TRBV2,-,TRBJ2-2,10,many,TGTGCCAGCACGAGGCGGGGAGCTGTTTTT,CASTRRGAVF
TRBV5-1,-,TRBJ1-5,13,many,TGCGCCAGCAGCTTGGCGGTCAATCAGCCCCAGCATTTT,CASSLAVNQPQHF
TRBV28,TRBD1,TRBJ1-5,18,many,TGTGCCAGCAGTTTAGGTTGGGGACAGGGAGGAAGCAATCAGCCCCAGCATTTT,CASSLGWGQGGSNQPQHF
TRBV2,-,TRBJ1-1,15,many,TGTGCCAGCAGCTACTCATCTGTGGCGGGTACTGAAGCTTTCTTT,CASSYSSVAGTEAFF
TRBV5-1,-,TRBJ2-1,17,many,TGCGCCAGCAGCTGGACGGCCCGACAGGAGGGGTACAATGAGCAGTTCTTC,CASSWTARQEGYNEQFF
TRBV28,TRBD1,TRBJ1-6,16,many,TGTGCCTGGAGAGCATTGGCCCAGGGGGGGAATTCACCCCTCCACTTT,CAWRALAQGGNSPLHF
TRBV5-1,TRBD2,TRBJ2-3,16,-,TGCGCCAGCAGCTTGGCTAGCGGGCGAGTAACAGATACGCAGTATTTT,CASSLASGRVTDTQYF
TRBV10-1,-,TRBJ2-7,12,-,TGCGCCAGCAATAACCATCCCTACGAGCAGTACTTC,CASNNHPYEQYF
TRBV18,TRBD1,TRBJ2-7,13,-,TGTGCCAGCTCACCGACAGGGGGCTGTGAGCAGTACTTC,CASSPTGGCEQYF
TRBV4-1,TRBD1,TRBJ2-3,15,many,TGCGCCAGCAGCGAATGGGACAGGGGGAGAGATACGCAGTATTTT,CASSEWDRGRDTQYF
TRBV2,-,TRBJ1-4,15,many,TGTGCCAGCAGTGAGTTGCCAGCAACTAATGAAAAACTGTTTTTT,CASSELPATNEKLFF
TRBV28,-,TRBJ2-3,13,few,TGTGCCAGCAGACGACAGTGGCCAGATACGCAATATTTT,CASRRQWPDTQYF
TRBV12-3/TRBV12-4,TRBD1,TRBJ1-6,14,few,TGTGCCAGCAGTCCGACAGGGGGGAATTCACCCCTCCACTTT,CASSPTGGNSPLHF
TRBV10-3,-,TRBJ2-2,12,few,TGTGCCATCAATTTGTGTCCCGGGGAGCTGTTTTTT,CAINLCPGELFF
TRBV20-1,TRBD2,TRBJ2-1,15,many,TGCAGTGCTTCCTTGACTAGCGGGGCTAACAATGAGCAGTTCTTC,CSASLTSGANNEQFF
TRBV5-4,-,TRBJ1-3,14,-,TGTGCCAGCAGCTTGTGTGGCTCTGGAAACACCATATATTTT,CASSLCGSGNTIYF
TRBV5-1,-,TRBJ2-7,15,many,TGCGCCAGCAGCTTGGCGGAGCGAGCCACCTACGAGCAGTACTTC,CASSLAERATYEQYF
TRBV18,-,TRBJ2-7,16,many,TGTGCCAGCTCACCACGGATCGTGGCAGGGCCATACGAGCAGTACTTC,CASSPRIVAGPYEQYF
TRBV6-1,-,TRBJ2-7,15,-,TGTGCCAGCATTGGAGTACACTCACTCTCCTACGAGCAGTACTTC,CASIGVHSLSYEQYF
TRBV10-2,-,TRBJ1-5,12,many,TGCGCCAGCAGCCCTGCAAATCAGCCCCAGCATTTT,CASSPANQPQHF
TRBV7-1,-,TRBJ2-2,20,many,TGTGCCAGCAGCTCATCACGGGGGTCGGTTAAGGAACCTAGAACCGGGGAGCTGTTTTTT,CASSSSRGSVKEPRTGELFF
TRBV4-1,-,TRBJ1-1,19,many,TGCGCCAGCAGCCAAGATGAGCGGGGAGTCTTTGGGCTGAACACTGAAGCTTTCTTT,CASSQDERGVFGLNTEAFF
TRBV27,TRBD1,TRBJ2-7,16,few,TGTGCCAGCAGATTCCGAGGGACAGGTGTCTCCTACGAGCAGTACTTT,CASRFRGTGVSYEQYF
TRBV3-1,TRBD1,TRBJ2-7,15,many,TGTGCCAGCAGCCCCGGACAGGGTGAGTCCTACGAGCAGTACTTC,CASSPGQGESYEQYF
TRBV11-2,TRBD2,TRBJ2-1,15,once,TGTGCCAGCAGCCCCCTAGCGGGGGGGCAAAATGAGCAGTTCTTC,CASSPLAGGQNEQFF
TRBV5-5,TRBD1,TRBJ1-1,14,many,TGTGCCAGCAGCTACAGGGACAGCTACACTGAAGCTTTCTTT,CASSYRDSYTEAFF
TRBV3-1,-,TRBJ1-4,15,many,TGTGCCAGCAGCCAAGTGGGGGACTACAATGAAAAACTGTTTTTT,CASSQVGDYNEKLFF
TRBV4-2,-,TRBJ1-1,12,many,TGTGCCAGCAGTAGGGGTGGGTCTGAAGCTTTCTTT,CASSRGGSEAFF
TRBV20-1,TRBD2,TRBJ2-3,14,few,TGCAGTTTCTCACTAGCGGTGAGCACAGATACGCAGTATTTT,CSFSLAVSTDTQYF
TRBV10-3,TRBD1,TRBJ2-5,13,many,TGTGCCATCAGGCCGGACAGGGAAGAGACCCAGTACTTC,CAIRPDREETQYF
TRBV14,-,TRBJ1-3,17,many,TGTGCCAGCAGCCAAGGACACTTTGAGGGGTCTGGAAACACCATATATTTT,CASSQGHFEGSGNTIYF
TRBV2,-,TRBJ2-1,13,many,TGTGCCAGCAGTGAGAGCCAGGACAATGAGCAGTTCTTC,CASSESQDNEQFF
TRBV7-2,TRBD1,TRBJ1-5,14,many,TGTGCCAGCAGCTTAGCGACAGGGAGTCAGCCCCAGCATTTT,CASSLATGSQPQHF
TRBV20-1,TRBD2,TRBJ2-1,16,-,TGCAGTGCCAGGGCTAGCGGGGTATTCTCCTACAATGATCAGTTCTTC,CSARASGVFSYNDQFF
TRBV20-1,TRBD2,TRBJ2-3,14,many,TGCAGTGCTAGAGTGCCGGGGGGAACAGATACGCAGTATTTT,CSARVPGGTDTQYF